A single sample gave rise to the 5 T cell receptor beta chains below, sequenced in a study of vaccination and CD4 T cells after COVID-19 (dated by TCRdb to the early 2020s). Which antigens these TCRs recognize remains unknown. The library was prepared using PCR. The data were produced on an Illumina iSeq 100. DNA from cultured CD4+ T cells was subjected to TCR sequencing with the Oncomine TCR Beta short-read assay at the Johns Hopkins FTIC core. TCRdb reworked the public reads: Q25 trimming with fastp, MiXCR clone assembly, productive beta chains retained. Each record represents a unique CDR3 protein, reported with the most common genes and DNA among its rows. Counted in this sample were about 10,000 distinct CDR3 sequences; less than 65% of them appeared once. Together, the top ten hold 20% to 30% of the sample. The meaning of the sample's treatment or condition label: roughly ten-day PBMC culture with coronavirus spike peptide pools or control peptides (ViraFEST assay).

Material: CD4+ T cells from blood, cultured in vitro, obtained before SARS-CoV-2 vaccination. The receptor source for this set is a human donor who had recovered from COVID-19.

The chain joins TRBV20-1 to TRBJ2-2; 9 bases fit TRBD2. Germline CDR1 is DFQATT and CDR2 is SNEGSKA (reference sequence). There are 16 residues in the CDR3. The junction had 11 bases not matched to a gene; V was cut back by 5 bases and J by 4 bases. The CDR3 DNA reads TGCAGTGCTCAGACACTAGCGGGTGTTAGCACCGGGGAGCTGTTTTTT. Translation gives CSAQTLAGVSTGELFF.

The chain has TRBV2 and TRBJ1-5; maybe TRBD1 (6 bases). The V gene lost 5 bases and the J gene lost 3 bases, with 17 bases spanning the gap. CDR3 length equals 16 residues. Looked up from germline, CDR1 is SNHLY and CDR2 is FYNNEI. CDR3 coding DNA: TGTGCCAGCAGTCCGAACCGAGGGGGTGACAATCAGCCCCAGCATTTT. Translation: CASSPNRGGDNQPQHF.

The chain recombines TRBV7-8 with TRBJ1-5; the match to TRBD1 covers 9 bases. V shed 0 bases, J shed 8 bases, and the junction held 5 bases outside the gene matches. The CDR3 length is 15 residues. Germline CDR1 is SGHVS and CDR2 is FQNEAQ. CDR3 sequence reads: CASSLAGTGSKPQHF. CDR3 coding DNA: TGTGCCAGCAGCTTAGCCGGGACAGGGTCAAAGCCCCAGCATTTT.

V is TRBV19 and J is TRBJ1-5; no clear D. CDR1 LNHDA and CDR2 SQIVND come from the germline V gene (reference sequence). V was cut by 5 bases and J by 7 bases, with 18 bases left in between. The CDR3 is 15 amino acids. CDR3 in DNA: TGTGCCAGTAGTGTGTCGATATCGGAGGGACAGCCCCAGCATTTT. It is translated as CASSVSISEGQPQHF.

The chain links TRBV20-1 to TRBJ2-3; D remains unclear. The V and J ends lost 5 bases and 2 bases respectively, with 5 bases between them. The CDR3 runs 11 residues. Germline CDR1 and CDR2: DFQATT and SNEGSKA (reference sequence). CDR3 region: CSALNTDTQYF. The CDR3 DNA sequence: TGCAGTGCTCTGAACACAGATACGCAGTATTTT.